This T cell receptor (delta chain) was observed in a study of γδ T cells in repeated Plasmodium falciparum infection. Study summary: Four controlled malaria infections with P. falciparum NF54 spanned 644 days. Whole-study findings and limits: Malian children's Vdelta2-negative repertoires appeared more expanded and less diverse than Australians'. Many TCRgamma sequences overlapped between individuals in stable Vgamma9/Vdelta2+ repertoires.

This clone was seen ten or more times. Its cognate antigen is unknown. TCRdb has a much larger clone's protein, which differs at residue 20 from the translation of this DNA, likely because of a read error; what is shown is the protein translated from the DNA. Both TRG and TRD chains were sequenced from each sorted sample. TCRdb processed the multiplex PCR reads again with the CATT caller. This table holds approximately 60,000 delta-chain clones, approximately 1.5% found once. Flow sorting of PBMC yielded separate Vgamma9/Vdelta2+ and Vdelta2-negative gammadelta T cell populations for bulk repertoire analysis. Per the germline V gene, CDR1 is TSWWSYY and CDR2 is QGS. The CDR3 runs 21 residues.

The V gene is TRDV1, but the J gene lacks a call; TRDD3, as called in the table, went unchecked against the DNA. The clonotype originates from a pool of human donors (malaria-infected and uninfected, not separated). Sequencing used gamma-delta T cells from blood. The CDR3 coding sequence is TGTGCTCTTGGGGAAGCTACGTTTAGAGGGGTTTGGAGGGGCCAAAGCGATAAACTCACCTTT. Protein: CALGEATFRGVWRGQSDKLTF.